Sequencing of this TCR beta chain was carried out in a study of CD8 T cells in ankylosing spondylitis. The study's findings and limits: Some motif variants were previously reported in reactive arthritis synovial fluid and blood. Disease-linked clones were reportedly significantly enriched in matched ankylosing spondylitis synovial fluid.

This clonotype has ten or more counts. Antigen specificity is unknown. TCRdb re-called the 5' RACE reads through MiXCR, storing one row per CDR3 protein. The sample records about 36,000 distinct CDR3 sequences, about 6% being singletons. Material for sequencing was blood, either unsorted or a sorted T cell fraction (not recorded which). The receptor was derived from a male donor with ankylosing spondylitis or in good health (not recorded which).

CDR3 sequence: CASSLAVYTEAFF. The CDR3 DNA follows: TGTGCCAGCAGCTTAGCGGTGTACACTGAAGCTTTCTTT. The rearrangement joins TRBV11-2 to TRBJ1-1; D is unresolved. CDR3 size: 13 residues. The germline V gene has CDR1 SGHAT and CDR2 FQNNGV. The germline V and J ends were trimmed by 1 base and 3 bases, with 6 bases remaining between them.